One sample yielded the 10 T cell receptor beta chains listed below, sequenced in a study of T cell clonality in common variable immunodeficiency. Here immunoSEQ multiplex PCR was the method, and the copy in TCRdb shows in-frame clones only, minus some. The table records about 26,000 clones without singletons, the ten largest covering 24%. Study-level results: In common variable immunodeficiency, TCR beta chains reportedly carried fewer deletions and N-nucleotide insertions.

For these TCRs, the target antigens are not known. Material: peripheral blood mononuclear cells. The receptors shown here come from a human donor with common variable immunodeficiency.

To note about this clone: The sequenced fragment ends 3 residues before the CDR3 boundary, so the rest is inferred from the germline J gene. This rearrangement joins TRBV7-6 to TRBJ1-2; D might be TRBD1 (6 bases). The germline V gene encodes CDR1 SGHVS and CDR2 FNYEAQ. The length of the CDR3 is 15 residues. V shed 5 bases and J shed 0 bases, with 13 bases lying between them. The sequenced CDR3 bases are TGTGCCAGCAGCCTACGTACAGGGTCTAACTATGGC. Its protein product is CASSLRTGSNYG. The complete CDR3 protein is CASSLRTGSNYGYTF. The entire variable domain, with the rest obtained from reference TRBV7-6 and TRBJ1-2, is as follows: GAGVSQSPRYKVTKRGQDVALRCDPISGHVSLYWYRQALGQGPEFLTYFNYEAQQDKSGLPNDRFSAERPEGSISTLTIQRTEQRDSAMYRCASSLRTGSNYGYTFGSGTRLTVV.

This clone was found many times. A junction end diverges from the germline sequence, so it may reflect a read error. Coverage ceases 3 residues before the CDR3 finishes, and the germline J gene fills in the end. V and J are TRBV4-2 and TRBJ2-1; a possible D gene is TRBD2 (6 bases). This CDR3 has 17 residues. CDR1 is LGHNA, CDR2 YNFKEQ, per germline. This chain's CDR3 is CASSQGQATSRRNEQFF. CDR3 DNA, as far as it was read: TGCGCCAGCAGCCAAGGTCAGGCTACTAGCAGACGAAATGAG.

CDR3 DNA (partial): TGTGCCAGTACCACAGGGGTTTGGGGCACAGATACG. Translation gives CASTTGVWGTDT. Given in full, the CDR3 is CASTTGVWGTDTQYF. This chain connects TRBV19 to TRBJ2-3, with 7 bases matching TRBD1. The CDR3 end lies 3 residues beyond the end of the read and is filled in from the germline J gene. Germline loops: CDR1 LNHDA, CDR2 SQIVND (reference sequence). Trimming cost V 7 bases and J 1 base; bases outside gene matches: 8. The CDR3 spans 15 residues.

This clone was observed many times. The CDR3 end falls 3 residues outside the read, so it is completed with the germline J gene. The chain uses TRBV7-9 and TRBJ2-5, with TRBD1 as a possible D gene (5 bases). The CDR3 is 14 residues long. The germline V gene encodes CDR1 SEHNR and CDR2 FQNEAQ (reference sequence). V lost 5 bases, J lost 5 bases, and 15 bases lay in between. The covered CDR3 bases are TGTGCCAGCAGCCCGGGCCTAGGGGTGGAGACC. Translated: CASSPGLGVET. The whole CDR3 region reads CASSPGLGVETQYF. The full variable domain, rest sourced from reference TRBV7-9 and TRBJ2-5, is DTGVSQNPRHKITKRGQNVTFRCDPISEHNRLYWYRQTLGQGPEFLTYFQNEAQLEKSRLLSDRFSAERPKGSFSTLEIQRTEQGDSAMYLCASSPGLGVETQYFGPGTRLLVL.

This clone appeared a few times. It may be a read error: a sequence one base away is much more abundant. Sequencing ends 3 residues short of the CDR3 end; the germline J gene provides the rest. This chain links TRBV6-2 or TRBV6-3 with TRBJ1-5, with a tentative D call TRBD1 (5 bases). V was pared by 0 bases and J by 7 bases, with 13 bases between. CDR1 and CDR2 from the germline V gene are MNHEY and SVGEGT. This CDR3 has 15 residues. The CDR3 loop reads CASSYSGGIEQPQHF. CDR3 bases read: TGTGCCAGCAGTTACTCGGGGGGGATAGAGCAGCCC.

This clone was detected ten times or more. The read terminates 3 residues ahead of where the CDR3 ends, so the germline J gene completes it. J is TRBJ2-1 and V is TRBV6-2 or TRBV6-3; perhaps TRBD2 as D (7 bases). Germline loops: CDR1 MNHEY, CDR2 SVGEGT. The CDR3 totals 16 residues. V dropped 6 bases and J dropped 3 bases, with 18 bases sitting between them. The sequenced part of the CDR3 DNA is TGTGCCAGCAGAATCGGGGGGCGGGTGCACTACAATGAG. Translation gives CASRIGGRVHYNE. The full CDR3 protein reads CASRIGGRVHYNEQFF.

This clone was seen ten or more times. The read halts 3 residues ahead of the CDR3 end, with the missing end drawn from the germline J gene. The same CDR3 can be traced to other DNA sequences in this sample. The chain has TRBV10-3 and TRBJ2-3; 16 nucleotides agree with TRBD2. The V gene end was trimmed by 6 bases and the J gene end by 4 bases; junction bases not matched to a gene: 7. Germline values: CDR1 ENHRY, CDR2 SYGVKD. The CDR3 is made up of 17 amino acids. The CDR3 reads CAISQGLAGGLADTQYF. The DNA read from the CDR3 is TGTGCCATCAGCCAGGGACTAGCGGGGGGGTTGGCAGATACG.

A remark on this clone: The junction departs from germline at one end; a sequencing error may be responsible. The read stops 3 residues short of the end of the CDR3; the missing end is completed from the germline J gene. Other nucleotide sequences in the sample specify the same CDR3. The rearrangement joins TRBV7-9 to TRBJ2-7; no clear D gene. CDR1 SEHNR and CDR2 FQNEAQ come from the germline V gene (reference sequence). There are 13 residues in the CDR3. The CDR3 bases that were read are TGTGCCAGTAGCTTATATGGTCCCGGCGAG. It codes for CASSLYGPGE. The CDR3 in its entirety is CASSLYGPGEQYF. The full variable domain, in which reference TRBV7-9 and TRBJ2-7 provide the parts outside the CDR3, is DTGVSQNPRHKITKRGQNVTFRCDPISEHNRLYWYRQTLGQGPEFLTYFQNEAQLEKSRLLSDRFSAERPKGSFSTLEIQRTEQGDSAMYLCASSLYGPGEQYFGPGTRLTVT.

This clone was found many times. Sequencing ends 3 residues short of the CDR3 end; the germline J gene provides the rest. The chain carries TRBV6-2 or TRBV6-3 and TRBJ2-1; maybe TRBD1 (6 bases). The CDR3 runs to 14 residues. Germline V gene lookup returns CDR1 MNHEY and CDR2 SVGEGT. The germline V and J ends were trimmed by 6 bases and 2 bases, with 11 bases remaining between them. CDR3 bases read: TGTGCCAGCAGATTCAGGGGCCCCTACAATGAG. Amino acid sequence: CASRFRGPYNE. The entire CDR3 sequence reads CASRFRGPYNEQFF.

The sample holds many counts of this clone. The sequenced fragment ends 3 residues before the CDR3 boundary, so the rest is inferred from the germline J gene. This chain links TRBV4-2 with TRBJ1-2; maybe TRBD1 (5 bases). Per germline, CDR1 LGHNA and CDR2 YNFKEQ. The length of the CDR3 is 16 residues. V gave up 0 bases and J gave up 0 bases, with 11 bases separating them. Partial CDR3 DNA: TGTGCCAGCAGCCAAGATATTGGGGGGTCTAACTATGGC. Translation gives CASSQDIGGSNYG. Given in full, the CDR3 is CASSQDIGGSNYGYTF.